What follows are 30 T cell receptor beta chains derived from one specimen sequenced in a study of cytomegalovirus exposure and HLA in healthy donors. In the PCR, 60 Vbeta and 13 Jbeta primers were used. The method was immunoSEQ multiplex PCR; TCRdb's version includes in-frame clones alone and lacks a portion of them. The sample gives fewer than 200,000 clones, approximately 78% of which show up once; around 6.7% is in the top ten. The sequenced sample was PBMCs. These receptor sequences come from a woman in her 30s in good health and CMV-seropositive.

The V and J genes are TRBV11-2 and TRBJ2-2, with D perhaps TRBD2 (6 bases). Per germline, CDR1 SGHAT and CDR2 FQNNGV. V gave up 3 bases and J gave up 2 bases, with 19 bases separating them. The CDR3 is 18 amino acids. This CDR3 is CASSFFRVGGLNTGELFF. CDR3 DNA: TGTGCCAGCAGCTTTTTCCGCGTAGGAGGGCTTAACACCGGGGAGCTGTTTTTT.

Concerning this clone itself: At the DNA level, this CDR3 is encoded by other sequences in the same sample as well. This sequence joins TRBV9 and TRBJ2-5; no clear D. V dropped 3 bases and J dropped 2 bases, with 2 bases sitting between them. From germline, CDR1 is SGDLS and CDR2 YYNGEE. The CDR3 is 11 residues long. CDR3 sequence: CASSAQETQYF. In DNA form, the CDR3 reads TGTGCCAGCAGCGCGCAAGAGACCCAGTACTTC.

The chain links TRBV6-1 to TRBJ2-7; the match to TRBD1 covers 8 bases. Germline values: CDR1 MNHNS, CDR2 SASEGT. The ends lost 6 bases at V and 7 bases at J; junction bases unmatched: 14. The CDR3 sequence is 15 residues long. The CDR3 region is CASRPDRAGWREQYF. The CDR3 nucleotides read TGTGCCAGCAGACCGGACAGGGCGGGGTGGAGGGAGCAGTACTTC.

The rearrangement links TRBV10-2 to TRBJ1-2, with 7 bases fitting TRBD1. The CDR3 spans 13 residues. Germline lookup yields CDR1 WSHSY and CDR2 SAAADI. V lost 6 bases and J lost 4; bases outside the gene matches: 5. The CDR3 region is CASRPGTVYGYTF. CDR3 bases: TGCGCCAGCAGACCCGGGACAGTCTATGGCTACACCTTC.

This clone was counted between two and nine times. The chain has TRBV9 and TRBJ1-6; possibly TRBD1 for D (5 bases). The V gene's germline CDR1 is SGDLS and CDR2 YYNGEE. There are 14 residues in the CDR3. V gave up 5 bases and J gave up 10 bases, with 16 bases separating them. The CDR3 loop is CASSGRGGGSPLHF. The CDR3 nucleotides are TGTGCCAGCAGTGGCCGGGGGGGAGGATCACCCCTCCACTTT.

This clone was recorded only once. This CDR3 reads CASSHRTGGPLDTQYF. The CDR3 DNA sequence: TGTGCCAGCAGTCATAGGACAGGGGGCCCGCTGGATACGCAGTATTTT. The chain has TRBV7-8 and TRBJ2-3; TRBD1 matches 11 bases. The germline V gene has CDR1 SGHVS and CDR2 FQNEAQ. This CDR3 contains 16 residues. V lost 6 bases, J lost 6 bases, and 11 bases stayed unmatched. Filled out from reference TRBV7-8 and TRBJ2-3, the complete variable domain reads GAGVSQSPRYKVAKRGQDVALRCDPISGHVSLFWYQQALGQGPEFLTYFQNEAQLDKSGLPSDRFFAERPEGSVSTLKIQRTQQEDSAVYLCASSHRTGGPLDTQYFGPGTRLTVL.

The chain uses TRBV5-1 and TRBJ1-4; tentatively, D is TRBD1 (5 bases). V lost 1 base and J lost 8, with 15 bases in between. Per germline, CDR1 SGHRS and CDR2 YFSETQ. This CDR3 is built from 15 residues. CDR3 residues: CASSLLGVTGEKLFF. The CDR3 bases are TGCGCCAGCAGCTTGTTAGGGGTCACTGGCGAAAAACTGTTTTTT.

The V gene is TRBV12-5, the J gene TRBJ1-1; tentatively, D is TRBD1 (6 bases). The germline V gene encodes CDR1 LGHNT and CDR2 FRNRAP. V was clipped by 2 bases and J by 6 bases, with 13 bases between them. The CDR3 is made up of 14 amino acids. The CDR3 here is CASGLPVGGAEAFF. In DNA form, the CDR3 reads TGTGCTAGTGGTTTGCCGGTAGGGGGGGCTGAAGCTTTCTTT.

This rearrangement joins TRBV2 to TRBJ2-1, with TRBD1 matching over 10 bases. The trim removed 4 bases at V and 0 bases at J, leaving 9 bases unmatched. Looked up from germline, CDR1 is SNHLY and CDR2 is FYNNEI. CDR3 length: 18 amino acids. The CDR3 here is CASSVVTGGPNSYNEQFF. CDR3 sequence (DNA): TGTGCCAGCAGTGTGGTGACAGGGGGCCCCAACTCCTACAATGAGCAGTTCTTC.

The genes are TRBV19 and TRBJ1-1; D is possibly TRBD1 (5 bases). The CDR3 covers 16 residues. V was pared by 2 bases and J by 5 bases, with 18 bases between. The germline V gene encodes CDR1 LNHDA and CDR2 SQIVND (reference sequence). CDR3 sequence (DNA): TGTGCCAGTAGTATAAGTTCCAGGGAAGAGTGGACTGAAGCTTTCTTT. Amino acid sequence: CASSISSREEWTEAFF.

The V and J genes are TRBV10-3 and TRBJ1-2, with D possibly matching TRBD1 (6 bases). CDR3 length: 15 residues. CDR1 is ENHRY, CDR2 SYGVKD, per germline. Trimming took off 4 bases at V and 3 bases at J, with 15 bases between the two ends. The CDR3, as DNA: TGTGCCATCAGTGCCCCGGGGGGCCGGGACTATGGCTACACCTTC. Translating gives CAISAPGGRDYGYTF.

This clone was detected only once. The chain has TRBV9 and TRBJ2-5; D not resolved. CDR3 size: 15 residues. Trimming shortened V by 0 bases and J by 5 bases, and 14 bases separated the two germline ends. CDR1 and CDR2 (germline): SGDLS, YYNGEE. The DNA of the CDR3 is TGTGCCAGCAGCGTAGCAGGCACCTCAGAGGAGACCCAGTACTTC. Its protein is CASSVAGTSEETQYF.

There are a few counts of this clone. The J gene is TRBJ1-2, the V gene TRBV4-3; no clear D. CDR1 is LGHNA, CDR2 YSLEER, per germline. V lost 4 bases and J 2 bases, leaving 8 bases between the germline ends. There are 13 residues in the CDR3. CDR3 protein: CASSPSENYGYTF. The DNA for the CDR3 is TGCGCCAGCAGCCCCTCAGAAAACTATGGCTACACCTTC.

The chain uses TRBV6-5 and TRBJ2-3; TRBD2 matches 10 bases. The V segment lost 4 bases and the J segment 4 bases; nucleotides outside the gene matches: 8. The CDR3 extends over 16 amino acids. Germline V CDR1 and CDR2: MNHEY, SVGAGI. CDR3 bases: TGTGCCAGCAGTTCCGAGCGGGGGGGCTCCCCAGATACGCAGTATTTT. As protein: CASSSERGGSPDTQYF.

A single count supports this clone. This rearrangement joins TRBV4-2 to TRBJ1-5; D is unclear. The V end lost 0 bases, the J end lost 2 bases, and 11 bases lay between the germline ends. CDR3 size: 16 residues. CDR1 LGHNA and CDR2 YNFKEQ come from the germline V gene. The chain's CDR3 is CASSQDLPQGNQPQHF. CDR3 in DNA: TGTGCCAGCAGCCAAGATCTTCCGCAGGGCAATCAGCCCCAGCATTTT.

The V and J genes are TRBV11-2 and TRBJ2-7; D unresolved. Trimming cost V 2 bases and J 2 bases, with 10 bases left between them. The CDR3 totals 14 residues. Germline V gene data show CDR1 as SGHAT and CDR2 as FQNNGV. The CDR3 is CASSLRVRAYEQYF. The CDR3 region has the DNA TGTGCCAGCAGCTTACGGGTCAGAGCCTACGAGCAGTACTTC. The variable domain in full, completed from reference TRBV11-2 and TRBJ2-7, reads EAGVAQSPRYKIIEKRQSVAFWCNPISGHATLYWYQQILGQGPKLLIQFQNNGVVDDSQLPKDRFSAERLKGVDSTLKIQPAKLEDSAVYLCASSLRVRAYEQYFGPGTRLTVT.

The chain couples TRBV6-5 to TRBJ2-4; 9 nucleotides match TRBD2. The CDR3 has 14 amino acids. Germline V gene lookup returns CDR1 MNHEY and CDR2 SVGAGI. CDR3 loop: CASAGGLTKNIQYF. CDR3 DNA: TGTGCAAGCGCGGGGGGGCTGACCAAAAACATTCAGTACTTC.

This chain connects TRBV9 to TRBJ1-1; 10 bases align to TRBD1. The trim removed 3 bases at V and 6 bases at J, leaving 5 bases unmatched. Germline CDR1 and CDR2: SGDLS and YYNGEE. The CDR3 spans 14 residues. The CDR3 is CASSARTGGPEAFF. CDR3 DNA sequence: TGTGCCAGCAGCGCCAGGACAGGGGGGCCTGAAGCTTTCTTT.

CDR3 DNA sequence: TGTGCCAGCTCACCACTCGACAGGAGCTCTGGGGCCAACGTCCTGACTTTC. It codes for CASSPLDRSSGANVLTF. The chain joins TRBV18 to TRBJ2-6, with a weak D call TRBD1 (6 bases). Germline V gene sequence: CDR1 KGHSH, CDR2 LQKENI. Trimming cost V 1 base and J 0 bases, with 10 bases left between them. The CDR3 is 17 amino acids.

This clone was recorded a few times. V gene TRBV19 combines with J gene TRBJ1-1; D is perhaps TRBD1 (6 bases). V was shortened by 6 bases and J by 3 bases, with 11 bases between the two germline ends. Per germline, CDR1 LNHDA and CDR2 SQIVND (reference sequence). The CDR3 totals 13 residues. The chain's CDR3 is CASRTGWDTEAFF. The CDR3 DNA reads as TGTGCCAGTAGAACAGGGTGGGACACTGAAGCTTTCTTT.

This chain connects TRBV5-6 to TRBJ1-1, with TRBD1 identical over 8 bases. V was pared by 4 bases and J by 6 bases, with 8 bases of the junction left unmatched. The CDR3 spans 14 residues. Germline values: CDR1 SGHDT, CDR2 YYEEEE. CDR3 in amino acids: CASSKYQGAAEAFF. CDR3 in DNA: TGTGCCAGCAGCAAATACCAGGGGGCGGCTGAAGCTTTCTTT. The whole variable domain, filled in from reference TRBV5-6 and TRBJ1-1, reads DAGVTQSPTHLIKTRGQQVTLRCSPKSGHDTVSWYQQALGQGPQFIFQYYEEEERQRGNFPDRFSGHQFPNYSSELNVNALLLGDSALYLCASSKYQGAAEAFFGQGTRLTVV.

The V call is TRBV6-6, the J call TRBJ2-3; a possible D gene is TRBD2 (5 bases). V was trimmed by 2 bases and J by 1 base, leaving 7 bases between them. CDR1 and CDR2 (germline): MNHNY, SVGAGI (reference sequence). The CDR3 has 14 residues. The chain's CDR3 is CASSYPGGTDTQYF. As DNA, the CDR3 is TGTGCCAGCAGTTACCCCGGGGGCACAGATACGCAGTATTTT.

This clone was observed a few times. V usage is TRBV7-8 and J usage is TRBJ1-1; 7 nucleotides match TRBD1. The CDR3 is 15 residues long. CDR1 is SGHVS and CDR2 is FQNEAQ in the germline V gene. Losses at the gene ends were 4 bases for V and 5 bases for J; bases not matched to a gene: 10. CDR3 region: CASSSKGQPRTEAFF. CDR3 in DNA: TGTGCCAGCAGCTCAAAGGGACAGCCCCGGACTGAAGCTTTCTTT.

This clone was counted a few times. At one end the junction does not follow the germline gene, possibly because of a read error. The chain couples TRBV7-9 to TRBJ1-2, with TRBD1 identical over 9 bases. This CDR3 region has 12 residues. The germline CDR1 and CDR2 sequences are SEHNR and FQNEAQ (reference sequence). The CDR3 sequence is CSSSRTGDGYTF. In nucleotides, the CDR3 is TGTTCCAGCAGCCGGACAGGGGACGGCTACACCTTC.

The chain uses TRBV2 and TRBJ2-2; maybe TRBD2 (5 bases). Trimming removed 3 bases from V and 3 bases from J, with 5 bases in between. Per the germline V gene, CDR1 is SNHLY and CDR2 is FYNNEI. The CDR3 is 13 residues long. CDR3 in amino acids: CASSERDTGELFF. The CDR3 region has the DNA TGTGCCAGCAGTGAGAGGGACACCGGGGAGCTGTTTTTT.

The rearrangement links TRBV4-2 to TRBJ1-4, with D perhaps matching TRBD1 (6 bases). Germline values: CDR1 LGHNA, CDR2 YNFKEQ. V lost 1 base, J lost 6 bases, and 18 bases lay in between. The CDR3 has 17 residues. CDR3: CASSQGSVRRGYEKLFF. The CDR3 region has the DNA TGTGCCAGCAGCCAAGGTTCTGTGCGCAGGGGATATGAAAAACTGTTTTTT.

CDR3 DNA sequence: TGTGCCAGCAGCTTAGATCGTGGACAGGGGTACTATGGCTACACCTTC. Protein product: CASSLDRGQGYYGYTF. The gene calls are TRBV11-2 and TRBJ1-2, with TRBD1 matching 9 bases. V was clipped by 0 bases and J by 3 bases; unmatched bases: 5. Germline V lookup: CDR1 SGHAT, CDR2 FQNNGV. This CDR3 has 16 residues. Full variable domain (outside the CDR3, taken from reference TRBV11-2 and TRBJ1-2): EAGVAQSPRYKIIEKRQSVAFWCNPISGHATLYWYQQILGQGPKLLIQFQNNGVVDDSQLPKDRFSAERLKGVDSTLKIQPAKLEDSAVYLCASSLDRGQGYYGYTFGSGTRLTVV.

The CDR3 here is CASSLWASGGAENEQFF. The CDR3 region has the DNA TGTGCCAGCAGCTTATGGGCTAGCGGGGGGGCCGAGAATGAGCAGTTCTTC. The chain employs TRBV7-2 and TRBJ2-1, with 12 bases matching TRBD2. CDR1 is SGHTA and CDR2 is FQGNSA in the germline V gene. CDR3 length: 17 residues. V lost 2 bases and J lost 7; bases outside the gene matches: 9.

The chain is built from TRBV30 and TRBJ2-2, with 8 bases that match TRBD1. CDR3 length equals 13 residues. J lost 6 bases, V lost 3 bases, and 3 bases had no gene match. Per the germline V gene, CDR1 is GTSNPN and CDR2 is SVGIG (reference sequence). The CDR3 sequence is CAWSGQGSGELFF. The DNA for the CDR3 is TGTGCCTGGAGCGGACAGGGATCCGGGGAGCTGTTTTTT.

Of note for this clone: The junction departs from the called germline gene at one end, perhaps through a read error. The sample carries other DNA sequences with the same CDR3. The rearrangement uses TRBV10-3 and TRBJ1-3; tentative D call: TRBD1 (5 bases). This CDR3 comprises 14 residues. Germline CDR1 is ENHRY and CDR2 is SYGVKD. The CDR3: CAISAGGNGNTIYF. CDR3 sequence (DNA): TGTGCCATCAGTGCGGGGGGGAATGGAAACACCATATACTTT.